This T cell receptor beta chain is from a study of OX40 agonist ivuxolimab in advanced cancers. Study observations and caveats: CD4+ and CD8+ blood T cells expanded clonally by week 6 at 0.1 to 3.0 mg/kg.

With respect to this clone: Its antigen is not known.

Patients were ineligible given autoimmune disease history or systemic immunosuppression. Sequencing used immunoSEQ multiplex PCR; TCRdb keeps in-frame clones, though not all of them. The sample has approximately 65,000 clones; approximately 90% are singletons. The CDR3 contains 18 residues. V lost 4 bases and J lost 4, with 25 bases in between. Germline V gene sequence: CDR1 MGHRA, CDR2 YSYEKL. The chain is built from TRBV4-1 and TRBJ2-5; TRBD1 or TRBD2 may be the D gene (7 bases each). The sequences come from CD4+ or CD8+ T cells sorted from blood, collected in a trial of the OX40 agonist ivuxolimab. This clonotype was obtained from an adult with an advanced solid tumor such as melanoma, head and neck, liver or kidney cancer. The CDR3: CASSPLGRGGQEGETQYF. DNA for the CDR3: TGCGCCAGCAGCCCCCTTGGCAGGGGGGGGCAGGAGGGAGAGACCCAGTACTTC.